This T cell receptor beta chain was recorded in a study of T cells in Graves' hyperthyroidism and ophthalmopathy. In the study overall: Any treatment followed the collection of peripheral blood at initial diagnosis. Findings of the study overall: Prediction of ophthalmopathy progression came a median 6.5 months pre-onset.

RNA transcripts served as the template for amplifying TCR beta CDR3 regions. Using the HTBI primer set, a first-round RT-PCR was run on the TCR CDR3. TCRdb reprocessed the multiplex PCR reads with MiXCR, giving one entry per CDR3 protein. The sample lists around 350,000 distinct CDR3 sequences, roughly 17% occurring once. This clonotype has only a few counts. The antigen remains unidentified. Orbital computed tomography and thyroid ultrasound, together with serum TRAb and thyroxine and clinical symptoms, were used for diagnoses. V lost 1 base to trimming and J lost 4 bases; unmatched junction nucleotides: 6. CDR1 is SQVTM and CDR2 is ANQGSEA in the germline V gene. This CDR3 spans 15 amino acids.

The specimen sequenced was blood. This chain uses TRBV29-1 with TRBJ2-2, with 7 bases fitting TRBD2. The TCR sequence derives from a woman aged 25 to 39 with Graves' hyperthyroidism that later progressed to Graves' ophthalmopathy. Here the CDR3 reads CSVEVGGVGTGELFF. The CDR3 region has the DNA TGCAGCGTTGAAGTGGGGGGGGTCGGCACCGGGGAGCTGTTTTTT.